This TCR beta chain derives from a study of Tregs in tolerant kidney transplant recipients (dated by TCRdb to about 2019). At the level of the whole study: Before combined kidney and bone marrow transplantation, this study identified donor-specific regulatory T cells using TCRbeta sequencing and then followed those same cells after transplant. Several methods of expanding Tregs specific for an allogeneic donor were compared by TCRbeta repertoire sequencing in a few healthy controls.

Genomic DNA was extracted from sorted cells with the QIAGEN DNeasy Blood and Tissue Kit for TCRbeta CDR3 sequencing. High-throughput TCRbeta CDR3 sequencing was carried out commercially through immunoSEQ, with PCR amplification with bias correction and internal controls included. Processing in the source paper ran as follows. Unique productive TCRbeta sequences were defined by CDR3 nucleotide sequence where primers matched, and otherwise by CDR3 amino acid sequence together with Vbeta and Jbeta genes. To correct for sorting error, sequences found in more than one sorted population at a frequency ratio of 2:1 or less were discarded, and the remaining shared sequences were assigned to the population with the higher frequency. Sequences were defined as donor-reactive when expanded at least 5-fold in CFSE-low cells versus unstimulated cells and present at a frequency of at least 0.01% in CFSE-low cells. Jensen-Shannon divergence calculated on the top 100 TCRbeta sequences ranked by frequency was used to measure repertoire divergence. When a sample had multiple sequencing runs, each run was corrected for sorting error separately and the runs were then pooled. TCRdb re-hosts the immuneACCESS table, in-frame sequences only. Its copies lack some clones; in the studies checked, an unresolved V gene accounts for under half of them, and the cause for the rest is not known. From that table come the V and J calls and clone size; the DNA was used to work out D and trimming. The sample table lists tens of thousands of clones, 84% of them with a count of one. In total, the top ten clones hold about 4.7% of the sample.

A note on this clone: Which antigen it targets is not known. It has no much larger one-base neighbor in the sample; base qualities were not kept.

Via the germline V gene (reference sequence), CDR1 is SGHNT and CDR2 YYREEE. After removal of 0 bases from V and 5 bases from J, the junction retains 7 bases not matched to a gene. Measured from the cysteine to the phenylalanine, the CDR3 is 17 residues long. This entry keeps only the CDR3 DNA: 51 bases, framed from base 1. The study at large found these results: Biological reproducibility was not directly addressed, though technical replication error appeared minimal. The most biologically relevant and donor-specific TCRbeta repertoire appeared to be identified by expanding Tregs with activated donor B cells. The study was constrained by small patient numbers, and validation of the findings is required in larger populations and under other immunosuppression protocols.

Unstimulated Tregs (CD4+CD25+CD127-), CD4+ non-Tregs (CD4+CD25-), CD4 and CD8 cells were FACS-sorted from thawed PBMCs. Healthy control blood came either as purchased buffy coats or from healthy volunteers. Healthy control blood was processed to PBMCs with a Ficoll density gradient and then cryopreserved, whereas patient PBMCs were collected both before and after transplant. The clonotype comes from a human donor in good health. The chain uses TRBV5-4 and TRBJ2-2; a stretch of 10 junction bases matches TRBD2. Input material: CD4+ T cells from blood. The DNA sequence is given as TGTGCCAGCAGCTTGGAGCTAGCGGGAGTGGGAACCGGGGAGCTGTTTTTT. Translated, this is CASSLELAGVGTGELFF.